Below, 30 T cell receptor beta chains from the same sample are listed, as sequenced in a study of shared clonotypes between healthy human individuals. Only in-frame clones appear in the TCRdb table, and some are missing; sequencing was by immunoSEQ multiplex PCR. The table has about 2 million clones, 85% to 95% seen once. The specimen sequenced was naive CD4+ T cells sorted from blood. The subset denotes: CD45RA+ positively selected. The receptors derive from a man younger than 30 in good health.

This clone was observed once. The chain has TRBV7-8 and TRBJ1-1; D is uncertain. There are 14 residues in the CDR3. Trimming cost V 3 bases and J 3 bases, with 11 bases left between them. Germline loops: CDR1 SGHVS, CDR2 FQNEAQ. CDR3 bases: TGTGCCAGCAGCTTGTTATCAGCGGACACTGAAGCTTTCTTT. Translation: CASSLLSADTEAFF.

The J gene is TRBJ2-7, the V gene TRBV4-1; no clear D. This CDR3 region has 14 residues. V was clipped by 0 bases and J by 4 bases, with 10 bases between them. Germline CDR1 and CDR2: MGHRA and YSYEKL. The CDR3 protein is CASSQEPESYEQYF. The DNA for the CDR3 is TGCGCCAGCAGCCAAGAGCCGGAGAGTTACGAGCAGTACTTC.

The chain has TRBV9 and TRBJ2-7, with D possibly being TRBD2 (5 bases). Germline V gene data show CDR1 as SGDLS and CDR2 as YYNGEE. This CDR3 region has 17 residues. V was cut by 4 bases and J by 1 base, with 21 bases left in between. The CDR3 region is CASSLGIGLHISYEQYF. CDR3 in DNA: TGTGCCAGCAGCCTAGGGATCGGACTCCATATATCCTACGAGCAGTACTTC.

The chain has TRBV5-6 and TRBJ1-2; 9 positions match TRBD1. The J segment lost 4 bases and the V segment lost 4 bases, leaving 8 bases of the junction unmatched. The CDR3 is 15 amino acids. The germline V gene encodes CDR1 SGHDT and CDR2 YYEEEE. The CDR3 DNA sequence: TGTGCCAGCAGCCCGGACAGGGGCGGGGTCTATGGCTACACCTTC. Its translation: CASSPDRGGVYGYTF. Using reference TRBV5-6 and TRBJ1-2 for the parts outside the CDR3, the full variable domain is DAGVTQSPTHLIKTRGQQVTLRCSPKSGHDTVSWYQQALGQGPQFIFQYYEEEERQRGNFPDRFSGHQFPNYSSELNVNALLLGDSALYLCASSPDRGGVYGYTFGSGTRLTVV.

This clone was detected ten times or more. The V gene is TRBV2, the J gene TRBJ1-1; no reliable D call. CDR3 size: 14 residues. Trimming stripped 2 bases from V and 0 bases from J, with 7 bases between. Looked up from germline, CDR1 is SNHLY and CDR2 is FYNNEI. Written as DNA, the CDR3 is TGTGCCAGCAGTGAACTGGGGATGAACACTGAAGCTTTCTTT. Translation gives CASSELGMNTEAFF.

With regard to this clone: This same CDR3 is encoded by further DNA sequences in the sample. The rearrangement links TRBV6-1 to TRBJ1-1; tentative D call: TRBD1 (5 bases). V gave up 5 bases and J gave up 1 base, with 8 bases separating them. The CDR3 sequence is 13 residues long. CDR1 is MNHNS, CDR2 SASEGT, per germline. The CDR3, as DNA: TGTGCCAGCAGTCTCCAGGGGAACACTGAAGCTTTCTTT. Protein product: CASSLQGNTEAFF.

The V gene is TRBV2, the J gene TRBJ1-4, with no clear D. The CDR3 sequence is 16 residues long. The germline gives CDR1 SNHLY, CDR2 FYNNEI. V lost 6 bases and J 2 bases, leaving 16 bases between the germline ends. As DNA, the CDR3 is TGTGCCAGCAGCCCGCACCTAGGGAGGACTAATGAAAAACTGTTTTTT. Amino acid sequence: CASSPHLGRTNEKLFF.

Here the CDR3 DNA reads TGTGCCAGCTCACCACTGCCGGACGCCCCCGAGCAGTACTTC. Translated: CASSPLPDAPEQYF. The rearrangement joins TRBV18 to TRBJ2-7; D remains unclear. Between the trimmed V and J ends, which lost 1 base and 6 bases, there was a span of 13 bases. Germline CDR1 reads KGHSH; CDR2 reads LQKENI. The CDR3 extends over 14 amino acids.

The rearrangement joins TRBV7-9 to TRBJ2-3; TRBD2 might be the D (6 bases). CDR3 length: 16 residues. V was clipped by 0 bases and J by 1 base, with 11 bases between them. Germline CDR1 is SEHNR and CDR2 is FQNEAQ (reference sequence). CDR3 DNA sequence: TGTGCCAGCAGCTTAGCTACTAGCACCGGCACAGATACGCAGTATTTT. Translated: CASSLATSTGTDTQYF. Using reference TRBV7-9 and TRBJ2-3 for the parts outside the CDR3, the full variable domain is DTGVSQNPRHKITKRGQNVTFRCDPISEHNRLYWYRQTLGQGPEFLTYFQNEAQLEKSRLLSDRFSAERPKGSFSTLEIQRTEQGDSAMYLCASSLATSTGTDTQYFGPGTRLTVL.

V is TRBV11-3 and J is TRBJ2-2; D could derive from TRBD1 or TRBD2 (5 bases each). The V gene's germline CDR1 is SGHNT and CDR2 YENEEA. The V gene lost 3 bases and the J gene lost 7 bases, with 9 bases spanning the gap. The CDR3 is 13 residues long. CDR3 nucleotide sequence: TGTGCCAGCAGCTTGCAGAGGGGCGGGGAGCTGTTTTTT. Amino acid sequence: CASSLQRGGELFF.

The chain uses TRBV5-1 and TRBJ2-7; D not resolved. Trimming removed 0 bases from V and 2 bases from J, with 12 bases in between. CDR1 is SGHRS, CDR2 YFSETQ, per germline. CDR3 size: 15 residues. The DNA of the CDR3 is TGCGCCAGCAGCTTGGGACGGGTCCAAGCCTACGAGCAGTACTTC. Residues: CASSLGRVQAYEQYF.

This clone was detected once. This chain uses TRBV6-5 with TRBJ1-6, with unresolved D. The germline V gene encodes CDR1 MNHEY and CDR2 SVGAGI. V was pared by 5 bases and J by 13 bases, with 9 bases between. The CDR3 extends over 11 amino acids. The CDR3, as DNA: TGTGCCAGCAGTATTGGTTTTCCCCTCCACTTT. Amino acid sequence: CASSIGFPLHF.

The V call is TRBV15, the J call TRBJ2-7; no definite D call. Germline lookup yields CDR1 LNHNV and CDR2 YYDKDF (reference sequence). CDR3 length: 16 residues. V shed 1 base and J shed 7 bases, with 20 bases lying between them. The CDR3 sequence is CATSRAGLRLAEEQYF. In nucleotides, the CDR3 is TGTGCCACCAGCAGAGCGGGCCTGAGACTTGCAGAGGAGCAGTACTTC.

In its sample, this clone was seen a few times. The chain couples TRBV5-4 to TRBJ2-1; the D gene is possibly TRBD1 (6 bases). Germline-derived CDR1 and CDR2 are SGHNT and YYREEE (reference sequence). Trimming removed 0 bases at V and 11 bases at J, with 18 bases between. The CDR3 is made up of 15 amino acids. The DNA of the CDR3 is TGTGCCAGCAGCTTGGCCGGAACGGGGACAATGAAGCAGTTCTTC. The encoded protein is CASSLAGTGTMKQFF.

The DNA of the CDR3 is TGTGCCAGCAGGGCGAGGGTAGCCAAAAACATTCAGTACTTC. Its protein is CASRARVAKNIQYF. J is TRBJ2-4 and V is TRBV2; perhaps TRBD2 as D (5 bases). Trimming stripped 6 bases from V and 0 bases from J, with 9 bases between. Looked up from germline, CDR1 is SNHLY and CDR2 is FYNNEI. The CDR3 sequence is 14 residues long.

On this clone: Within the sample, other DNA sequences also encode this same CDR3. The chain links TRBV30 to TRBJ1-2; D ambiguous. Trimming took off 2 bases at V and 7 bases at J, with 17 bases between the two ends. Germline lookup yields CDR1 GTSNPN and CDR2 SVGIG (reference sequence). The CDR3 runs to 14 residues. CDR3 protein: CAWSQGGSLSGYTF. The CDR3 DNA is TGTGCCTGGAGTCAAGGCGGGTCCCTCTCTGGCTACACCTTC.

The chain employs TRBV7-2 and TRBJ2-7, with TRBD2 matching over 12 bases. CDR1 and CDR2 from the germline V gene are SGHTA and FQGNSA. The CDR3 contains 16 residues. The V segment lost 4 bases and the J segment 3 bases; nucleotides outside the gene matches: 7. Here the CDR3 DNA reads TGTGCCAGCAGCTCCAGGACTAGCGGGACTTACTACGAGCAGTACTTC. Its translation: CASSSRTSGTYYEQYF.

As regards this clone: Other DNA sequences within the sample encode an identical CDR3. The chain is built from TRBV30 and TRBJ1-1; the D is unclear. V was pared by 2 bases and J by 1 base, with 8 bases between. This CDR3 has 13 residues. Germline CDR1 reads GTSNPN; CDR2 reads SVGIG (reference sequence). This CDR3 is CAWSRQTNTEAFF. DNA of the CDR3: TGTGCCTGGAGTCGCCAGACGAACACTGAAGCTTTCTTT.

The DNA of the CDR3 is TGTGCCAGCAGTTTCTCGGATTACACCTACGAGCAGTACTTC. Protein sequence: CASSFSDYTYEQYF. The rearrangement links TRBV27 to TRBJ2-7; no reliable D call. This CDR3 is 14 amino acids long. The germline CDR1 and CDR2 sequences are MNHEY and SMNVEV (reference sequence). Trimming pared 3 bases from V and 2 bases from J, leaving 11 bases between.

The chain is built from TRBV30 and TRBJ2-5; D might be TRBD1 (6 bases). The germline V and J ends were trimmed by 1 base and 1 base, with 19 bases remaining between them. The CDR3 is 17 residues long. Germline values: CDR1 GTSNPN, CDR2 SVGIG (reference sequence). CDR3 in amino acids: CAWSARRHRAPQETQYF. DNA of the CDR3: TGTGCCTGGAGTGCTAGGCGCCACAGGGCCCCCCAAGAGACCCAGTACTTC.

As regards this clone: Other DNA sequences from this sample encode an identical CDR3 as well. The gene calls are TRBV6-5 and TRBJ2-5, with a possible D match to TRBD2 (6 bases). Germline CDR1 and CDR2: MNHEY and SVGAGI. This CDR3 contains 14 residues. V lost 0 bases, J lost 5 bases, and 10 bases lay in between. Here the CDR3 DNA reads TGTGCCAGCAGTTACTCCGGAGGGGAGGAGACCCAGTACTTC. Amino acid sequence: CASSYSGGEETQYF.

As to this clone: This same CDR3 is encoded by further DNA sequences in the sample. This chain uses TRBV5-1 with TRBJ2-5; D possibly corresponds to TRBD2 (5 bases). This CDR3 region has 14 residues. V lost 0 bases and J lost 5, with 11 bases in between. The germline V gene has CDR1 SGHRS and CDR2 YFSETQ. The CDR3 reads CASSLGGLGETQYF. The CDR3, as DNA: TGCGCCAGCAGCTTGGGAGGGTTAGGGGAGACCCAGTACTTC.

This clone appeared once. This sequence joins TRBV6-5 and TRBJ2-3, with 8 bases fitting TRBD1. The CDR3 is made up of 14 amino acids. The ends lost 8 bases at V and 2 bases at J; junction bases unmatched: 6. Germline V CDR1 and CDR2: MNHEY, SVGAGI. The CDR3 DNA is TGTGCCAGCGGGGACAGGCCATTCACAGATACGCAGTATTTT. Translated: CASGDRPFTDTQYF.

The CDR3 sequence is CASIELAVKETQYF. CDR3 sequence (DNA): TGTGCCAGCATCGAACTAGCGGTTAAAGAGACCCAGTACTTC. The V gene is TRBV6-1, the J gene TRBJ2-5, with 8 positions matching TRBD2. J lost 3 bases, V lost 7 bases, and 7 bases had no gene match. The CDR3 spans 14 residues. Germline V lookup: CDR1 MNHNS, CDR2 SASEGT.

V is TRBV7-2 and J is TRBJ2-7; D unresolved. Trimming cost V 4 bases and J 6 bases, with 13 bases left between them. The CDR3 has 13 amino acids. CDR1 SGHTA and CDR2 FQGNSA come from the germline V gene. The CDR3 is CASSSSNLSEQYF. In DNA form, the CDR3 reads TGTGCCAGCAGCTCCAGTAATCTTAGCGAGCAGTACTTC.

This sequence joins TRBV4-2 and TRBJ1-2; D is uncertain. The germline CDR1 and CDR2 sequences are LGHNA and YNFKEQ. V lost 0 bases and J 8 bases, leaving 19 bases between the germline ends. CDR3 length equals 16 residues. CDR3 DNA sequence: TGTGCCAGCAGCCAAGATCTCGGCTTGACTCTAAAGGGCTACACCTTC. Translating gives CASSQDLGLTLKGYTF.

The V gene is TRBV29-1, the J gene TRBJ2-7; no definite D call. CDR3 length: 11 amino acids. Germline V gene lookup returns CDR1 SQVTM and CDR2 ANQGSEA. The V and J ends lost 4 bases and 3 bases respectively, with 7 bases between them. The CDR3 DNA sequence: TGCAGCGTTGCCCCGGGCTACGAGCAGTACTTC. Protein: CSVAPGYEQYF.

The chain is built from TRBV10-3 and TRBJ2-3, with 11 bases that match TRBD2. With 6 bases clipped from V and 4 bases from J, the junction kept 3 bases outside the gene matches. The CDR3 is made up of 14 amino acids. Germline assignment: CDR1 ENHRY and CDR2 SYGVKD. The CDR3 reads CAIRIAGGPDTQYF. CDR3 sequence (DNA): TGTGCCATCAGGATAGCGGGAGGGCCAGATACGCAGTATTTT.

The rearrangement links TRBV18 to TRBJ2-3, with D maybe TRBD2 (6 bases). This CDR3 has 15 amino acids. With 3 bases removed from V and 5 bases from J, the gap between germline ends came to 15 bases. Germline CDR1 is KGHSH and CDR2 is LQKENI. Written as DNA, the CDR3 is TGTGCCAGCTCACCCAACCGGGACGGGGGAGATACGCAGTATTTT. Protein: CASSPNRDGGDTQYF.

The chain recombines TRBV19 with TRBJ1-3, with 8 positions matching TRBD1. Germline values: CDR1 LNHDA, CDR2 SQIVND (reference sequence). CDR3 size: 15 residues. The J segment lost 4 bases and the V segment lost 4 bases, leaving 6 bases of the junction unmatched. The CDR3 coding sequence is TGTGCCAGTAGTAACACAGGGGGAGCAGGAAACACCATATATTTT. It yields the protein CASSNTGGAGNTIYF.